The clone carrying this T cell receptor (beta chain) has just a few counts. What it recognizes is unknown. Trimming took 6 bases from V and 6 from J; bases not matched to a gene: 14. The CDR3 consists of 15 residues. Germline V CDR1 and CDR2: MDHEN, SYDVKM. Documented time point: persistent/refractory GD, antithyroid drugs over 5 years with positive TRAb. PBMC-derived RNA was used for the TCR library. The sample is drawn from a study of regulatory T cells in long-lasting Graves disease. Overall study results and limits: Persistent patients shared more public clonotypes (about 2,900) than new patients (roughly 1,000). The researchers studied only peripheral blood, not thyroid tissue. Persistent disease exhibited a predilection for TRBV28, TRBJ1-2 and TRBJ2-5.

Relying on iRepertoire HTBI primers and Arm-PCR of CDR3 regions, the team built TCR beta libraries. Authors' methods: Identification across samples found 62 TRBV and over 12 TRBJ segments. TCRdb re-called the multiplex PCR reads through MiXCR, storing one row per CDR3 protein. Clone size and V and J calls follow TCRdb, not the original study. In the table there are around 430,000 distinct CDR3 sequences, about 20% of which are singletons. This receptor was obtained from a female donor with Graves disease. The chain links TRBV28 to TRBJ2-7; 7 bases match TRBD2. Here the sequenced sample was peripheral blood mononuclear cells (PBMCs), taken when the disease was refractory, from a patient treated with antithyroid drugs. In DNA form, the CDR3 reads TGTGCCAGCAGCAGGACTGGCGGGAGTAGAGTCGAGCAGTACTTC. Its protein product is CASSRTGGSRVEQYF.